This T cell receptor beta chain stems from a study of Graves' ophthalmopathy and Graves' hyperthyroidism. In this sample, this clonotype turned up many times. Using RNA transcripts, the TCR beta CDR3 regions were amplified. Second-round multiplex PCR came after first-round RT-PCR with HTBI primers. MiXCR, applied by TCRdb to the multiplex PCR reads, yields one record per CDR3 protein. The repertoire includes about 1.1 million distinct CDR3 sequences, around a third of them detected once, and roughly 10% sits in the top ten. Between the trimmed V and J ends, which lost 8 bases and 7 bases, there was a span of 12 bases. There are 13 residues in the CDR3. The germline V gene encodes CDR1 SNHLY and CDR2 FYNNEI.

The chain links TRBV2 to TRBJ1-6, with D possibly being TRBD1 (5 bases). The sequenced material came from peripheral blood or thyroid tissue (not recorded which). The receptor was derived from an adult man with Graves' hyperthyroidism. DNA for the CDR3: TGTGCCAGCTCGGGACGGAGAAATTCACCCCTCCACTTT. This translates into CASSGRRNSPLHF.